This T cell receptor (beta chain) was identified during a study of neurological immune-mediated disorders. Overall study findings and caveats: HTLV-1-associated myelopathy led in TCR clonal expansion, while multiple sclerosis ranked lowest, below healthy controls.

Germline V gene data show CDR1 as KGHDR and CDR2 as SFDVKD. The length of the CDR3 is 13 residues. The junction had 6 bases not matched to a gene; V was cut back by 9 bases and J by 3 bases. The controls, all healthy individuals, were blood bank volunteers in Maryland, USA. Stored at -80 C, 2 million PBMCs were the source of the unsorted libraries. Concerning this clonotype: Antigen: not known.

The authors obtained over 170 million TCR-beta sequences from 15-18 subjects per sequencing run. TCRdb called the 5' RACE reads again in MiXCR, with one record for every CDR3 protein. The data hold tens of thousands of distinct CDR3 sequences, with roughly a quarter observed a single time. This chain uses TRBV24-1 with TRBJ2-5; 7 nucleotides align to TRBD2. The sequence was collected from a woman in her seventies in good health. Input material: PBMCs. As DNA, the CDR3 is TGTGCCACCCAGAGTACTAGCGAAGAGACCCAGTACTTC. Amino acids: CATQSTSEETQYF.